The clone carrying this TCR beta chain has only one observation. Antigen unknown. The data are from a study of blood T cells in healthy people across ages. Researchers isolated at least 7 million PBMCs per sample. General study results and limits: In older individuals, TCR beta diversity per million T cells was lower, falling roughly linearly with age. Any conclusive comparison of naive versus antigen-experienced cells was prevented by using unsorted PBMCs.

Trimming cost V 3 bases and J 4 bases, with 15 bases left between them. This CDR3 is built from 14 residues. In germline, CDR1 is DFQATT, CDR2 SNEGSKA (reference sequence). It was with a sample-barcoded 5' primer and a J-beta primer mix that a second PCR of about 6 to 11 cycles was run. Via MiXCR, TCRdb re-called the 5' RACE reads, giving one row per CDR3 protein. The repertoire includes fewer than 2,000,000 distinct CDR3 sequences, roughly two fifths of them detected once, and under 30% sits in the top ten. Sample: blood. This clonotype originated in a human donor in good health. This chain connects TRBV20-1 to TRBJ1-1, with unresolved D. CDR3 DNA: TGCAGTGCTAGGACCCCGGCGTCTGGCACTGAAGCTTTCTTT. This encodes CSARTPASGTEAFF.